The 17 T cell receptor beta chains reported below all come from one sample, sequenced in a study of control samples from healthy donors and cancer patients. Assay used: immunoSEQ multiplex PCR; TCRdb lists only in-frame clones, some missing. The sample includes around 74,000 clones, 85% to 95% of them seen just once. Sample: blood. The receptors derive from an older woman in good health.

This rearrangement joins TRBV9 to TRBJ1-3; the D is unclear. This CDR3 is 13 amino acids long. With 4 bases removed from V and 4 bases from J, the gap between germline ends came to 9 bases. Germline V CDR1 and CDR2: SGDLS, YYNGEE. The CDR3 nucleotides read TGTGCCAGCAGCCCCCTGTCAGGAAACACCATATATTTT. Translating it yields CASSPLSGNTIYF.

The gene calls are TRBV2 and TRBJ2-3; D possibly corresponds to TRBD1 (6 bases). The CDR3 loop spans 14 amino acids. CDR1 SNHLY and CDR2 FYNNEI come from the germline V gene. Trimming shortened V by 6 bases and J by 4 bases, and 14 bases separated the two germline ends. The CDR3, as DNA: TGTGCCAGCAGAGACAGGTCCCGCGCAGATACGCAGTATTTT. Protein product: CASRDRSRADTQYF.

The V and J genes are TRBV7-9 and TRBJ2-3; the D gene is possibly TRBD2 (6 bases). Germline values: CDR1 SEHNR, CDR2 FQNEAQ (reference sequence). The CDR3 totals 16 residues. Between the trimmed V and J ends, which lost 5 bases and 5 bases, there was a span of 20 bases. Written as DNA, the CDR3 is TGTGCCAGCAGCCATCAACGGGGGTCAAAGGTAGATACGCAGTATTTT. Protein sequence: CASSHQRGSKVDTQYF. Filled out from reference TRBV7-9 and TRBJ2-3, the complete variable domain reads DTGVSQNPRHKITKRGQNVTFRCDPISEHNRLYWYRQTLGQGPEFLTYFQNEAQLEKSRLLSDRFSAERPKGSFSTLEIQRTEQGDSAMYLCASSHQRGSKVDTQYFGPGTRLTVL.

This chain joins TRBV28 and TRBJ1-2; maybe TRBD1 (5 bases). With 5 bases removed from V and 4 bases from J, the gap between germline ends came to 14 bases. There are 14 residues in the CDR3. Per germline, CDR1 MDHEN and CDR2 SYDVKM. CDR3 nucleotides: TGTGCCAGCAGTAAGAGGGGAGTGAGCTATGGCTACACCTTC. As protein: CASSKRGVSYGYTF.

The rearrangement uses TRBV5-1 and TRBJ2-7, with 7 bases lining up with TRBD2. The V segment lost 0 bases and the J segment 9 bases; nucleotides outside the gene matches: 9. This CDR3 has 14 amino acids. Germline CDR1 and CDR2: SGHRS and YFSETQ. The CDR3 loop reads CASSLVEGGPRQYF. DNA for the CDR3: TGCGCCAGCAGCTTGGTTGAGGGAGGGCCGAGGCAGTACTTC.

The rearrangement joins TRBV2 to TRBJ2-7; maybe TRBD1 (6 bases). This CDR3 is built from 13 residues. V was pared by 7 bases and J by 4 bases, with 14 bases between. CDR1 and CDR2 from the germline V gene are SNHLY and FYNNEI. The CDR3 loop is CASTYQTGYEQYF. The CDR3 DNA sequence: TGTGCCAGCACCTACCAGACAGGTTACGAGCAGTACTTC.

V is TRBV6-6 and J is TRBJ1-5; unclear D gene. V was clipped by 5 bases and J by 0 bases, with 11 bases between them. The CDR3 spans 15 residues. The germline V gene has CDR1 MNHNY and CDR2 SVGAGI (reference sequence). The CDR3 protein is CASSHLDGSNQPQHF. CDR3 sequence (DNA): TGTGCCAGCAGTCACTTGGACGGTAGCAATCAGCCCCAGCATTTT.

The V call is TRBV19, the J call TRBJ1-3, with D hard to call. Trimming cost V 4 bases and J 4 bases, with 14 bases left between them. Germline CDR1 and CDR2: LNHDA and SQIVND (reference sequence). The CDR3 is made up of 15 amino acids. The CDR3: CASSSLRTHGNTIYF. CDR3 nucleotide sequence: TGTGCCAGTAGTAGCCTTCGGACGCACGGAAACACCATATATTTT.

J is TRBJ2-7 and V is TRBV19; D call uncertain. This CDR3 comprises 14 residues. Germline assignment: CDR1 LNHDA and CDR2 SQIVND (reference sequence). V lost 5 bases and J lost 2, with 13 bases in between. For the CDR3, the DNA is TGTGCCAGTAGTGCCTCCTCAGCCACCTACGAGCAGTACTTC. It translates to CASSASSATYEQYF.

The chain uses TRBV28 and TRBJ1-1; D unclear. This CDR3 spans 14 amino acids. The V end lost 3 bases, the J end lost 0 bases, and 8 bases lay between the germline ends. Germline V gene sequence: CDR1 MDHEN, CDR2 SYDVKM. CDR3 sequence (DNA): TGTGCCAGCAGTTTGTCGAGGATGAACACTGAAGCTTTCTTT. This encodes CASSLSRMNTEAFF.

The chain couples TRBV10-3 to TRBJ1-4; TRBD1 agrees at 7 bases. The CDR3 loop spans 16 amino acids. V trimming: 0 bases; J trimming: 2 bases; junction bases outside the gene matches: 3. Per germline, CDR1 ENHRY and CDR2 SYGVKD. In DNA, the CDR3 is TGTGCCATCAGTGAGTCCACAGGGGCTACTAATGAAAAACTGTTTTTT. Its translation: CAISESTGATNEKLFF.

V is TRBV2 and J is TRBJ2-2; 7 bases line up with TRBD2. Germline values: CDR1 SNHLY, CDR2 FYNNEI. V dropped 0 bases and J dropped 6; count of bases not matched to a gene: 4. The CDR3 runs to 15 residues. The CDR3 loop is CASSEAVRGAGELFF. The CDR3 DNA reads TGTGCCAGCAGTGAAGCTGTACGGGGGGCCGGGGAGCTGTTTTTT.

This clone was observed a few times. V usage is TRBV24-1 and J usage is TRBJ1-5; 9 bases match TRBD1. V lost 4 bases to trimming and J lost 5 bases; unmatched junction nucleotides: 8. This CDR3 region has 16 residues. CDR1 and CDR2 (germline): KGHDR, SFDVKD. The CDR3 DNA is TGTGCCACCAGTGACCCGGGACAGGGCCCACATCAGCCCCAGCATTTT. This codes for CATSDPGQGPHQPQHF.

The rearrangement uses TRBV29-1 and TRBJ1-1; the D is unclear. Germline assignment: CDR1 SQVTM and CDR2 ANQGSEA. CDR3 length: 15 amino acids. The germline V and J ends were trimmed by 4 bases and 2 bases, with 17 bases remaining between them. The DNA of the CDR3 is TGCAGCGTTGTATCCGAGCCAGCCGCTAACACTGAAGCTTTCTTT. Protein product: CSVVSEPAANTEAFF.

CDR3 in DNA: TGTGCCAGCAGCCCGCGGCGGGTCCGCGGCGGGGAGCTGTTTTTT. It specifies CASSPRRVRGGELFF. This chain uses TRBV11-2 with TRBJ2-2; D might be TRBD2 (5 bases). Looked up from germline, CDR1 is SGHAT and CDR2 is FQNNGV. CDR3 length: 15 residues. The V end lost 5 bases, the J end lost 7 bases, and 17 bases lay between the germline ends.

The chain links TRBV29-1 to TRBJ2-1, with 14 bases matching TRBD2. V dropped 7 bases and J dropped 12; count of bases not matched to a gene: 8. There are 13 residues in the CDR3. Germline assignment: CDR1 SQVTM and CDR2 ANQGSEA. This chain's CDR3 is CSASTSGRGTQFF. CDR3 sequence (DNA): TGCAGCGCTTCGACTAGCGGGAGGGGAACGCAGTTCTTC.

The rearrangement joins TRBV5-8 to TRBJ2-1; D possibly corresponds to TRBD2 (7 bases). CDR3 length: 16 amino acids. Trimming left V 4 bases short and J 2 bases short, with 16 bases between. CDR1 SGHTS and CDR2 YDEGEE come from the germline V gene. This chain's CDR3 is CASSGGGRTTYNEQFF. For the CDR3, the DNA is TGTGCCAGCAGCGGGGGGGGCAGAACTACCTACAATGAGCAGTTCTTC.